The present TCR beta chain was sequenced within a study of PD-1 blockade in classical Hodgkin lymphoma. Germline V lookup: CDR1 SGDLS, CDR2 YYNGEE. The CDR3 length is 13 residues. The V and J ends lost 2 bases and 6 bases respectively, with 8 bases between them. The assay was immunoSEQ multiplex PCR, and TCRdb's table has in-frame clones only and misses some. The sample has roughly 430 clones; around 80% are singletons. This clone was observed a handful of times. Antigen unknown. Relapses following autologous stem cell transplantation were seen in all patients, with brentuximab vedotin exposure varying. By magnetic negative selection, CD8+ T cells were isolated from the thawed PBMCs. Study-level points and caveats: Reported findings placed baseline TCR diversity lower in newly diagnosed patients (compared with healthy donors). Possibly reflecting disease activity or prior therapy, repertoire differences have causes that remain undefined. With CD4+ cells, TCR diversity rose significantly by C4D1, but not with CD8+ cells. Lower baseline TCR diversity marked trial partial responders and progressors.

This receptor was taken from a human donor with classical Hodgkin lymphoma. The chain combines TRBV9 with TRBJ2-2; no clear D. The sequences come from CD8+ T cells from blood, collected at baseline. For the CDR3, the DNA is TGTGCCAGCAGCGTGGATCCGGCCGGGGAGCTGTTTTTT. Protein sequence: CASSVDPAGELFF.